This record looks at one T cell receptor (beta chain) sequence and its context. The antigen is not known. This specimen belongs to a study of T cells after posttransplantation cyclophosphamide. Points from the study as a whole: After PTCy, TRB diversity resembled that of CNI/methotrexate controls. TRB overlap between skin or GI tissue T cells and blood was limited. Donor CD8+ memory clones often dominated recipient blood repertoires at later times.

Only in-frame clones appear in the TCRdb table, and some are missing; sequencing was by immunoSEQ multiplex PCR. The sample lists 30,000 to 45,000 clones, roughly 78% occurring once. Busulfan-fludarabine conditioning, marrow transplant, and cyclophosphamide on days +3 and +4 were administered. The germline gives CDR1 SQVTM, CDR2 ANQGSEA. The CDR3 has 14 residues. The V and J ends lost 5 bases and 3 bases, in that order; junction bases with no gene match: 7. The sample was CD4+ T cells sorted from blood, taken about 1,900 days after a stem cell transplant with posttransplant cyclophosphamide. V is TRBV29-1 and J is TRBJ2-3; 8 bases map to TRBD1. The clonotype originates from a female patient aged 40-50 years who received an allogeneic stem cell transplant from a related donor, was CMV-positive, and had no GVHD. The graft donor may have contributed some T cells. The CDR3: CSVTDRVRTDTQYF. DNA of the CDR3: TGCAGCGTTACGGACAGGGTCAGGACAGATACGCAGTATTTT.